Presented here are 23 T cell receptor beta chains from one specimen sequenced in a study of cytomegalovirus exposure and HLA in healthy donors. Use of 60 Vbeta and 13 Jbeta primers characterized the PCR. Clones were sequenced by immunoSEQ multiplex PCR, and TCRdb holds only the in-frame ones, with some missing. The data hold about 150,000 clones, with approximately 88% observed a single time. The sample comprised PBMCs. The receptors were sampled from a boy between 2 and 10 years old in good health and CMV-seronegative.

V gene TRBV19 combines with J gene TRBJ2-2, with D perhaps matching TRBD1 (5 bases). V was cut by 4 bases and J by 4 bases, with 10 bases left in between. This CDR3 is 14 amino acids long. Germline V gives CDR1 LNHDA, CDR2 SQIVND (reference sequence). The CDR3 nucleotides are TGTGCCAGTAGTACCAGGGTCGTCACCGGGGAGCTGTTTTTT. This translates into CASSTRVVTGELFF. Based on the CDR3 plus reference TRBV19 and TRBJ2-2, the full variable domain is DGGITQSPKYLFRKEGQNVTLSCEQNLNHDAMYWYRQDPGQGLRLIYYSQIVNDFQKGDIAEGYSVSREKKESFPLTVTSAQKNPTAFYLCASSTRVVTGELFFGEGSRLTVL.

This chain connects TRBV5-4 to TRBJ2-1; D possibly corresponds to TRBD1 (6 bases). V dropped 0 bases and J dropped 4 bases, with 11 bases sitting between them. The CDR3 consists of 15 residues. Germline V CDR1 and CDR2: SGHNT, YYREEE (reference sequence). In DNA, the CDR3 is TGTGCCAGCAGCTTGGAGGGGGTACAGTACAATGAGCAGTTCTTC. Encoded protein: CASSLEGVQYNEQFF.

To note about this clone: The junction and the germline gene differ at one end; a read error may be behind it. The V gene is TRBV7-7, the J gene TRBJ2-2, with D perhaps TRBD1 (6 bases). Germline V CDR1 and CDR2: SSHAT, FNYEAQ (reference sequence). This CDR3 has 15 amino acids. CDR3 loop: CASSSRGSNTGELFF. CDR3 nucleotides: TGTGCTAGCAGCTCCAGGGGATCTAACACCGGGGAGCTGTTTTTT.

The chain has TRBV6-5 and TRBJ2-5, with 9 bases lining up with TRBD2. Trimming cost V 0 bases and J 4 bases; bases outside gene matches: 0. The CDR3 is 14 residues long. In germline, CDR1 is MNHEY, CDR2 SVGAGI. Here the CDR3 reads CASSYSSGGETQYF. The DNA of the CDR3 is TGTGCCAGCAGTTACTCTAGCGGGGGAGAGACCCAGTACTTC.

The gene calls are TRBV11-2 and TRBJ2-7, with D possibly TRBD2 on 6 matching bases. The CDR3 is 13 residues long. Germline V lookup: CDR1 SGHAT, CDR2 FQNNGV. V gave up 6 bases and J gave up 5 bases, with 14 bases separating them. The CDR3 here is CASSRGLSHEQYV. The CDR3 nucleotides read TGTGCCAGCAGTCGGGGACTTTCCCACGAGCAGTACGTC.

The rearrangement links TRBV4-1 to TRBJ2-7, with TRBD2 matching 7 bases. The CDR3 totals 14 residues. CDR1 is MGHRA and CDR2 is YSYEKL in the germline V gene. The ends lost 1 base at V and 9 bases at J; junction bases unmatched: 9. CDR3 residues: CASSQVSVAGWQYF. Written as DNA, the CDR3 is TGCGCCAGCAGCCAAGTCTCGGTAGCGGGCTGGCAGTACTTC.

The chain recombines TRBV5-1 with TRBJ2-1; 8 nucleotides align to TRBD2. This CDR3 spans 18 amino acids. J lost 0 bases, V lost 6 bases, and 14 bases had no gene match. Germline-derived CDR1 and CDR2 are SGHRS and YFSETQ. DNA for the CDR3: TGCGCCAGCACCTCCCCGGCGGGAGGCCTCAGCTCCTACAATGAGCAGTTCTTC. It encodes CASTSPAGGLSSYNEQFF. The full variable domain, with the rest looked up from reference TRBV5-1 and TRBJ2-1, is KAGVTQTPRYLIKTRGQQVTLSCSPISGHRSVSWYQQTPGQGLQFLFEYFSETQRNKGNFPGRFSGRQFSNSRSEMNVSTLELGDSALYLCASTSPAGGLSSYNEQFFGPGTRLTVL.

The rearrangement uses TRBV5-6 and TRBJ1-2; 7 bases are a match to TRBD1. Unmatched junction bases numbered 16, after V lost 7 bases and J lost 7 bases. The CDR3 has 15 amino acids. Germline CDR1 SGHDT, CDR2 YYEEEE. CDR3 residues: CASRPIDREVAGYTF. The CDR3 DNA is TGTGCCAGCCGACCGATCGACAGGGAGGTGGCTGGCTACACCTTC.

This chain joins TRBV7-2 and TRBJ2-2; 15 bases map to TRBD2. J lost 6 bases, V lost 4 bases, and 6 bases had no gene match. The CDR3 loop spans 17 amino acids. CDR1 is SGHTA and CDR2 is FQGNSA in the germline V gene. The CDR3 nucleotides read TGTGCCAGCAGCTCCCCTGGACTAGCGGGGGGGGCCGGGGAGCTGTTTTTT. Its protein product is CASSSPGLAGGAGELFF.

The rearrangement joins TRBV11-3 to TRBJ1-1, with 8 nucleotides matching TRBD1. The CDR3 totals 14 residues. Germline V gene lookup returns CDR1 SGHNT and CDR2 YENEEA. The trim removed 4 bases at V and 4 bases at J, leaving 5 bases unmatched. CDR3 protein: CASSSGQGGTEAFF. CDR3 bases: TGTGCCAGCAGCTCCGGACAGGGCGGCACTGAAGCTTTCTTT.

This clone was found once. The gene calls are TRBV7-8 and TRBJ2-7; the match to TRBD1 covers 9 bases. Germline-derived CDR1 and CDR2 are SGHVS and FQNEAQ. The V gene end was trimmed by 4 bases and the J gene end by 1 base; junction bases not matched to a gene: 2. This CDR3 spans 14 amino acids. CDR3 nucleotide sequence: TGTGCCAGCAGCTCCGGGACAGGGTCCTACGAGCAGTACTTC. Translating gives CASSSGTGSYEQYF.

The chain couples TRBV10-3 to TRBJ1-2; unclear D gene. The CDR3 contains 15 residues. CDR1 and CDR2 from the germline V gene are ENHRY and SYGVKD. The ends were cut back, 0 bases at V and 0 bases at J, with 8 bases in the middle. As DNA, the CDR3 is TGTGCCATCAGTGAGTCTAACAGTCCTAACTATGGCTACACCTTC. Its protein is CAISESNSPNYGYTF.

V gene TRBV27 combines with J gene TRBJ2-5, with 7 positions matching TRBD2. The CDR3 consists of 13 residues. Losses at the gene ends were 3 bases for V and 5 bases for J; bases not matched to a gene: 3. Germline CDR1 reads MNHEY; CDR2 reads SMNVEV (reference sequence). The CDR3 DNA reads as TGTGCCAGCAGTTTCGGGGAGGGGGAGACCCAGTACTTC. Protein product: CASSFGEGETQYF.

This clone was seen only a few times. The rearrangement links TRBV6-5 to TRBJ1-1, with 8 bases matching TRBD1. The CDR3 runs 11 residues. V was pared by 7 bases and J by 8 bases, with 3 bases of the junction left unmatched. CDR1 MNHEY and CDR2 SVGAGI come from the germline V gene. CDR3: CASIGQGEAFF. As DNA, the CDR3 is TGTGCCAGCATCGGACAGGGAGAAGCTTTCTTT.

The chain couples TRBV13 to TRBJ2-7; 11 bases fit TRBD2. This CDR3 region has 15 residues. The V gene end was trimmed by 4 bases and the J gene end by 6 bases; junction bases not matched to a gene: 8. Germline V lookup: CDR1 PRHDT, CDR2 FYEKMQ (reference sequence). CDR3 sequence reads: CASSSTLAGGLEQYF. The CDR3 nucleotides read TGTGCCAGCAGCTCCACTCTAGCGGGAGGCCTCGAGCAGTACTTC.

The chain joins TRBV5-6 to TRBJ2-1, with 9 bases aligning to TRBD2. J was trimmed by 5 bases and V by 1 base; bases with no gene match: 4. Germline V gene sequence: CDR1 SGHDT, CDR2 YYEEEE. This CDR3 is 15 amino acids long. CDR3: CASSLRASGDNEQFF. The DNA of the CDR3 is TGTGCCAGCAGCTTGCGCGCTAGCGGGGACAATGAGCAGTTCTTC.

This clone was counted a single time. The gene calls are TRBV19 and TRBJ1-1, with TRBD1 matching over 8 bases. V shed 6 bases and J 2 bases; nucleotides not matched to a gene: 5. Per germline, CDR1 LNHDA and CDR2 SQIVND (reference sequence). The CDR3 runs to 14 residues. Written as DNA, the CDR3 is TGTGCCAGTAGGCTGACAGGGGCCAACACTGAAGCTTTCTTT. This codes for CASRLTGANTEAFF.

J is TRBJ1-4 and V is TRBV18; D unresolved. Germline V lookup: CDR1 KGHSH, CDR2 LQKENI. The CDR3 runs 15 residues. Trimming removed 2 bases at V and 4 bases at J, with 11 bases between. The CDR3 protein is CASSPSLQLNEKLFF. DNA for the CDR3: TGTGCCAGCTCACCATCTTTACAGCTTAATGAAAAACTGTTTTTT. Filled out from reference TRBV18 and TRBJ1-4, the complete variable domain reads NAGVMQNPRHLVRRRGQEARLRCSPMKGHSHVYWYRQLPEEGLKFMVYLQKENIIDESGMPKERFSAEFPKEGPSILRIQQVVRGDSAAYFCASSPSLQLNEKLFFGSGTQLSVL.

The rearrangement uses TRBV6-6 and TRBJ2-1; D may be TRBD1 (6 bases). V lost 5 bases to trimming and J lost 0 bases, with 14 bases between them. Per the germline V gene, CDR1 is MNHNY and CDR2 is SVGAGI (reference sequence). The CDR3 contains 16 residues. The CDR3 region is CASSMDQGSSYNEQFF. The CDR3, as DNA: TGTGCCAGCAGTATGGACCAGGGGAGCTCCTACAATGAGCAGTTCTTC.

The table lists this clone with a count of one. Other DNA sequences in the same sample also yield this CDR3. The chain couples TRBV27 to TRBJ1-1; D remains ambiguous. Germline-derived CDR1 and CDR2 are MNHEY and SMNVEV (reference sequence). Trimming took 0 bases from V and 1 from J, leaving 6 bases between them. The CDR3 sequence is 14 residues long. The CDR3 bases are TGTGCCAGCAGTTTATCCGGAGGGAACACTGAAGCTTTCTTT. Translating gives CASSLSGGNTEAFF.

The rearrangement links TRBV2 to TRBJ1-5; no clear D. Germline assignment: CDR1 SNHLY and CDR2 FYNNEI. This CDR3 spans 14 amino acids. V was shortened by 2 bases and J by 0 bases, with 5 bases between the two germline ends. Here the CDR3 reads CASSETNSNQPQHF. DNA of the CDR3: TGTGCCAGCAGTGAAACAAATAGCAATCAGCCCCAGCATTTT. The variable domain in full, completed from reference TRBV2 and TRBJ1-5, reads EPEVTQTPSHQVTQMGQEVILRCVPISNHLYFYWYRQILGQKVEFLVSFYNNEISEKSEIFDDQFSVERPDGSNFTLKIRSTKLEDSAMYFCASSETNSNQPQHFGDGTRLSIL.

The CDR3, as DNA: TGTGCCAGCAGTTTGACAGGGGGGAGCACAGATACGCAGTATTTT. It translates to CASSLTGGSTDTQYF. The chain is built from TRBV27 and TRBJ2-3, with 9 bases matching TRBD1. Unmatched junction bases numbered 1, after V lost 3 bases and J lost 0 bases. There are 15 residues in the CDR3. CDR1 is MNHEY and CDR2 is SMNVEV in the germline V gene (reference sequence).

The chain carries TRBV6-5 and TRBJ1-5; the D gene is possibly TRBD1 (5 bases). Germline lookup yields CDR1 MNHEY and CDR2 SVGAGI. Trimming removed 6 bases at V and 1 base at J, with 10 bases between. CDR3 size: 14 residues. CDR3: CASSLSGSNQPQHF. The CDR3 DNA reads TGTGCCAGCAGCTTATCAGGGAGCAATCAGCCCCAGCATTTT.